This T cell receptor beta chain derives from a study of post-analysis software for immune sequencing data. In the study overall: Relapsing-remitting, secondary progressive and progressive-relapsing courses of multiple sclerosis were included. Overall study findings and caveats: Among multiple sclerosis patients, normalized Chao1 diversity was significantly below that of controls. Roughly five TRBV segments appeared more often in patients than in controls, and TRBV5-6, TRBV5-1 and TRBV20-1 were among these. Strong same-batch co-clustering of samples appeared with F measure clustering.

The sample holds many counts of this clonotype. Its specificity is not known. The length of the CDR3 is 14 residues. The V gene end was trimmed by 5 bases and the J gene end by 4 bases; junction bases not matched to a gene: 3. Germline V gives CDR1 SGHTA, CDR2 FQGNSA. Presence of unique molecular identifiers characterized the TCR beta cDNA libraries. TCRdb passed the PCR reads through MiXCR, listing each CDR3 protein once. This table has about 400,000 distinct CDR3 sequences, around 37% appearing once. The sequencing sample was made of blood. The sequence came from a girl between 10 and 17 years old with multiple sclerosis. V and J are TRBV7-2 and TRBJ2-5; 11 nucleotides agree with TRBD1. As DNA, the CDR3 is TGTGCCAGCAGCCGTGGGACAGGGGGAGAGACCCAGTACTTC. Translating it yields CASSRGTGGETQYF.